This T cell receptor beta chain was sequenced in a study of T cells after yellow fever vaccination. This clonotype was picked up a small number of times. TCRdb itself ran the 5' RACE reads through MiXCR, one entry per CDR3 protein. The data contain some 560,000 distinct CDR3 sequences, around 17% of them singletons. The sample consisted of PBMCs, taken less than 6 days after the first yellow fever vaccination. The receptor comes from a man younger than 35 who received the YFV17D yellow fever vaccine.

In DNA, the CDR3 is TGTGCCAGCAGCCCTCCGGCCGGGGGTAGCAATCAGCCCCAGCATTTT. It translates to CASSPPAGGSNQPQHF. The chain employs TRBV9 and TRBJ1-5; TRBD1 might be the D (5 bases). Germline V gene data show CDR1 as SGDLS and CDR2 as YYNGEE. Trimming took off 4 bases at V and 0 bases at J, with 14 bases between the two ends. The CDR3 has 16 residues. The whole variable domain, filled in from reference TRBV9 and TRBJ1-5, reads DSGVTQTPKHLITATGQRVTLRCSPRSGDLSVYWYQQSLDQGLQFLIQYYNGEERAKGNILERFSAQQFPDLHSELNLSSLELGDSALYFCASSPPAGGSNQPQHFGDGTRLSIL.